This T cell receptor (beta chain) was identified during a study of T cell responses to AZD1222 COVID-19 vaccine (dated by TCRdb to the early 2020s). Notes on the research overall: AZD1222 recipients with second doses at about 4 weeks or about 12 weeks were pooled, because spike-specific TCR depth and breadth did not differ between schedules. TCR sequencing covered fewer than 250 trial participants: some 210 given two doses of AZD1222 and 26 given two doses of MenACWY control vaccine. Trial participants were enrolled by age into subgroups of 18-55, 56-69 and 70-plus years, and around 150, 28 and 57 TCR-sequenced participants, respectively, were included in these subgroups.

The CDR3 regions of human TCRbeta chains were analyzed by immunosequencing. The source study handled its data this way. TCRs in the repertoires were matched against a reference library of SARS-CoV-2-specific TCRs that had been generated with the MIRA antigen-specificity platform. Breadth meant the fraction of unique TCRs that were SARS-CoV-2-associated, whereas depth meant the fraction of total T cells that were SARS-CoV-2-associated. Using the MIRA data, every spike-specific TCR was mapped to the spike region that the TCR reacted to and assigned to either a CD4 or a CD8 class. Log10-transformed breadth and depth values were compared by one-way ANOVA with Sidak's multiple comparisons tests. TCRdb obtained this table from immuneACCESS and retained in-frame rearrangements with V and J assigned. These tables miss some clones; where compared with another copy, unresolved V genes account for less than half of the shortfall, and the remainder is unexplained. V and J calls and clone size come straight from that table; D and trimming were deduced from the DNA. The sample records around 120,000 clones, about 90% of which are singletons. The leading ten clones occupy 7.5% of the sample.

The investigation overall reported the following: Reportedly, close to half of the unique spike-specific TCRs recognized epitopes lying outside the regions that are mutated in the B.1.351 and B.1.1.7 variants. Conclusions about previously exposed vaccinees were limited because only six AZD1222 recipients were SARS-CoV-2 seropositive at baseline. The vaccine-associated CD4 TCRs covered the entire spike protein, and the dominant responses fell in regions 160-218 and 743-854. Participants were mostly white British and included more females than males, and it was suggested by the authors that clonal diversity may have been underestimated. In the small 56-69-year group, the increase in depth fell short of significance, most likely because of low power. Because no samples from the day 14 peak response were available, repertoires could be characterized only after the peak T cell response. A significant rise in spike-specific TCR breadth and depth was observed after two AZD1222 doses relative to day 0 and relative to MenACWY recipients.

This clone was seen a single time. The target of this receptor is not known. Base qualities are not provided; no much larger clone lies one nucleotide away. In the germline V gene, CDR1 corresponds to MNHEY and CDR2 to SVGAGI. The CDR3 runs 14 amino acids, cysteine and phenylalanine included. Solely the CDR3 DNA is kept, with 42 bases framed from the first base. V drops 2 bases and J drops 10 bases, leaving 17 bases in between. In light of the paper, this sample's time point label describes: baseline before first vaccination. Samples from vaccinated people were obtained from the UK trials COV001 and COV002, which included a single-blind randomized controlled phase 2/3 trial of AZD1222 (ChAdOx1 nCoV-19) in healthy adults. For TCRbeta chain sequencing, PBMC samples from trial participants were taken at day 0 and at day 28 after the second dose.

Here the sequenced sample was peripheral blood, taken on day 0 of AZD1222 vaccination. This chain joins TRBV6-5 to TRBJ1-1, and the D gene may be TRBD1, 5 bases matching. The receptor was isolated from an adult in good health. The CDR3 here reads CASSYTRDPVRAFF. The bases are TGTGCCAGCAGTTACACCCGGGACCCTGTTAGAGCTTTCTTT.